This T cell receptor beta chain came from a study of T cells in localized non-small cell lung cancer. Broader study findings: Greater T cell density in blood accompanied longer overall survival. In adjacent lung, a median roughly 60 of the top 100 tumor clones were found. Only one tumor region went through sequencing, so heterogeneity may still be there. Clonality peaked in uninvolved adjacent lung rather than tumor.

Note on this clone: Its antigen is still unknown.

TCRdb keeps only in-frame clones here, not all; method: immunoSEQ multiplex PCR. The sample carries about 40,000 clones, about 86% recorded once. V dropped 1 base and J dropped 7 bases, with 8 bases sitting between them. Germline V CDR1 and CDR2: SGHDT, YYEEEE. The CDR3 spans 12 residues. This TCR was recovered from a man between 40 and 70 years old with stage I lung adenocarcinoma. Sequenced here: peripheral blood, sampled before any cancer treatment. The rearrangement joins TRBV5-6 to TRBJ1-2, with a weak D call TRBD1 (5 bases). The CDR3 nucleotides are TGTGCCAGCAGCTTGAAGGACACTGGCTACACCTTC. It codes for CASSLKDTGYTF. The variable domain in full, with the rest retrieved from reference TRBV5-6 and TRBJ1-2, is DAGVTQSPTHLIKTRGQQVTLRCSPKSGHDTVSWYQQALGQGPQFIFQYYEEEERQRGNFPDRFSGHQFPNYSSELNVNALLLGDSALYLCASSLKDTGYTFGSGTRLTVV.